This TCR beta chain was observed in a study of identifying expanded T cells in peripheral blood (dated by TCRdb to the late 2010s). In the study overall: Separate aliquots of the same genomic DNA pool were sequenced to produce technical replicates, and four replicates were compared in pairs. The paper's findings and limits, for the study overall: Both the number of clones called differentially abundant and the false-positive rate were significantly reduced by the beta-binomial model across all healthy-donor time intervals. For all healthy donors, the variance in clone template counts between approximately 2-week samples rose significantly as total template count increased. It was expected by the authors that biological variance in healthy repertoires might increase further over much longer intervals, such as months to years. Between technical replicates the binomial model flagged roughly 1.1 differentially abundant clones, whereas over about 2 weeks the binomial model flagged about 16.4 and over roughly 4 weeks roughly 20.

About this clone: Which antigen it targets is not known. Base qualities are not at hand, and no much larger clone is one base apart.

CDR1 PRHDT and CDR2 FYEKMQ were looked up in the germline V gene (reference sequence). Cut back by 5 bases and 4 bases, the V and J ends lie 21 bases apart. The CDR3 measures 16 amino acids from cysteine to phenylalanine. Solely the CDR3 DNA is kept, with 48 bases framed from the first base. The immunoSEQ Assay, which relies on bias-controlled multiplex PCR amplification of genomic DNA, was used to profile TCRbeta CDR3 regions. As for the authors' bioinformatics: To quantify the absolute abundance of each unique TCRbeta CDR3 region, the sequences were collapsed and filtered. Differential abundance was assessed using a binomial (Fisher-equivalent) model and a beta-binomial model in which time-dependent variance fitted from healthy donors was added. Clones with fewer than 5 combined templates were removed, and differential abundance was called for clones with a Benjamini-Hochberg FDR below 0.01. In the beta-binomial model, variance was expressed as a function of the total template count across the two samples, in the form v = (b*log(k)+a)^2. This immuneACCESS table, as held by TCRdb, lists in-frame sequences with V and J called but not all clones. Of the missing ones, under half trace to an unresolved V gene in checked studies; the others have no known cause. V, J and clone size are taken as reported in that table, and D and trimming were inferred from the DNA itself. Present in this sample are tens of thousands of clones, roughly 84% of which were seen just once. The ten largest account for 3.5% to 5.5% of the sample.

During the collection period, no immune events, such as infections, were documented for the healthy donors. Time-dependent variance in a beta-binomial model of T-cell clone differential abundance was calibrated using healthy-donor blood repertoires as a training cohort. The training cohort comprised approximately ten healthy donors, 3 female and 7 male. The donors were between about 25 and 70 years old, with an average age of around 42 years. Obtained from a commercial supplier, whole blood was collected from each healthy donor at three time points set about two weeks apart. Genomic DNA was extracted from unsorted whole blood for immunosequencing.

The chain uses TRBV13 and TRBJ2-7; TRBD1 is perhaps the D gene, given 9 matching bases. This sequence originates from a person aged 18-70 years in good health. Sequenced sample: blood. The CDR3 reads CASSPGGTGTQYEQYF. The DNA reads as follows: TGTGCCAGCAGCCCGGGGGGGACAGGGACCCAATACGAGCAGTACTTC.